This T cell receptor (beta chain) is from a study of blood T cell repertoires in COVID-19. Assay: immunoSEQ multiplex PCR; the TCRdb copy retains only in-frame clones and omits some. The table lists 330,000 or so clones, over 85% of them singletons. V lost 5 bases, J lost 4 bases, and 17 bases lay in between. There are 15 residues in the CDR3. Germline V gene sequence: CDR1 SGHTA, CDR2 FQGTGA. Recruited during active infection, patients (from Seattle) were subsequently followed longitudinally. The receptor was isolated from a woman in her fifties or sixties with COVID-19, enrolled during active disease. The sequenced sample was peripheral blood. The chain has TRBV7-3 and TRBJ2-5; tentative D call: TRBD2 (6 bases). The CDR3 coding sequence is TGTGCCAGCAGCCGAGAAATAACTAGCCGAGAGACCCAGTACTTC. Protein: CASSREITSRETQYF.